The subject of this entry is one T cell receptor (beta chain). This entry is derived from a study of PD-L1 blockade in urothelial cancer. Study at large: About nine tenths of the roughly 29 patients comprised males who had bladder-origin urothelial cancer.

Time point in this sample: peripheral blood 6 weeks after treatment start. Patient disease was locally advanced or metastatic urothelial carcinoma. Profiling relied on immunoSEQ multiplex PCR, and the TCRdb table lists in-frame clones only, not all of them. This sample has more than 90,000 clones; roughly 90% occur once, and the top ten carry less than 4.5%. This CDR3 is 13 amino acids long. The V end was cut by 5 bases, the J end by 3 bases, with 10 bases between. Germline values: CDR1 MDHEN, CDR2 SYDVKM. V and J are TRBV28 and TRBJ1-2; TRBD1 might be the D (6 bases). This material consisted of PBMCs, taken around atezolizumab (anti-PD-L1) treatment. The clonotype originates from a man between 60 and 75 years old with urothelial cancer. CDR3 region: CASSRDTYYGYTF. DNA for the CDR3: TGTGCCAGCAGTCGGGACACTTACTATGGCTACACCTTC.